This T cell receptor beta chain is from a study of OX40 agonist ivuxolimab in advanced cancers. Study as a whole: One patient with hepatocellular carcinoma and two with cutaneous melanoma, three in all, had partial responses.

Assay: immunoSEQ multiplex PCR; the TCRdb copy retains only in-frame clones and omits some. There are over 95,000 clones in the sample; roughly 80% occur only once, and roughly 1.6% lies in the top ten. V was trimmed by 0 bases and J by 8 bases, leaving 13 bases between them. The CDR3 is made up of 14 amino acids. Germline V gene sequence: CDR1 MNHEY, CDR2 SVGAGI. The chain employs TRBV6-5 and TRBJ1-2; a possible D gene is TRBD1 (6 bases). The source material was CD4+ or CD8+ T cells sorted from blood, sampled in a trial of the OX40 agonist ivuxolimab. The clonotype was recovered from an adult with an advanced solid tumor such as melanoma, head and neck, liver or kidney cancer. The CDR3 region has the DNA TGTGCCAGCAGTTACTCACGGGGGGCGGGCGGCTACACCTTC. Its protein product is CASSYSRGAGGYTF.